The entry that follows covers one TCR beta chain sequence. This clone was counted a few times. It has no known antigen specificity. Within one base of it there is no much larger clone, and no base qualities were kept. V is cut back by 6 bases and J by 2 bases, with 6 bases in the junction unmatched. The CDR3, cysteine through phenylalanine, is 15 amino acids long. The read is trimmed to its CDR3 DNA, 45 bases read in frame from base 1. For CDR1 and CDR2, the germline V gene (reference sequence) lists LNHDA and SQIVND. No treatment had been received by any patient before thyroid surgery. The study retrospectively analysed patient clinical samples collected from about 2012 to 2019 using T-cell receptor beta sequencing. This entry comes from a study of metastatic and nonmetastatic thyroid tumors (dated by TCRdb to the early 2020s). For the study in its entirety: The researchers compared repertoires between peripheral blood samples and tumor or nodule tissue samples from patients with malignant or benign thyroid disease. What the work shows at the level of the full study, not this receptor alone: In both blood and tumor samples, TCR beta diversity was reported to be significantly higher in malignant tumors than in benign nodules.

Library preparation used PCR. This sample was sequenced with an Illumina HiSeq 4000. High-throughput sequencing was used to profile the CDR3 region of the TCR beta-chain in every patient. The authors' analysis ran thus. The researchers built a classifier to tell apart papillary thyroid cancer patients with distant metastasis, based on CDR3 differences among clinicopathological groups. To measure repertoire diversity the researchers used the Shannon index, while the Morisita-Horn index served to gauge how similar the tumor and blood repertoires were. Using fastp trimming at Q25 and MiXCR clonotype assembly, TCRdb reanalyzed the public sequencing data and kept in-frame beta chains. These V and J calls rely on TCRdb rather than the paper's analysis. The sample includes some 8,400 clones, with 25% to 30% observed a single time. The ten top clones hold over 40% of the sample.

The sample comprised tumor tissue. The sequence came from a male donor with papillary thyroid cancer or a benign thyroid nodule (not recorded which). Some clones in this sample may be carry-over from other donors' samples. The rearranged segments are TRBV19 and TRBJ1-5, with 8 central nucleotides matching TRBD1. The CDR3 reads CASSPEDRGNQPQHF. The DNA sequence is TGTGCCAGTAGCCCTGAGGACAGGGGCAATCAGCCCCAGCATTTT.